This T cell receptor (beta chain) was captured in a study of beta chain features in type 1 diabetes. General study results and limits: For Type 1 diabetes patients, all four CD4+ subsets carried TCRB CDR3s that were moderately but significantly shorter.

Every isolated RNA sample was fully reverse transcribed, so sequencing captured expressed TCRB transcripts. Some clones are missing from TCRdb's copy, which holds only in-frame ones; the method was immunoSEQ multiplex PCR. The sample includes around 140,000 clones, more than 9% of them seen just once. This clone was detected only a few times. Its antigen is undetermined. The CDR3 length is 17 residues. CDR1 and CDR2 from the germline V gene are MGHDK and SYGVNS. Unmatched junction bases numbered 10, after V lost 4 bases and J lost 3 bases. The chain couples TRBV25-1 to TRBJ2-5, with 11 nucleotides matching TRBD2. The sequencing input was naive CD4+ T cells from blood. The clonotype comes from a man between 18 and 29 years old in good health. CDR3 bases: TGTGCCAGCAGTGCACCCACTAGCGGGGGAGTCAAAGAGACCCAGTACTTC. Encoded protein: CASSAPTSGGVKETQYF.